Shown below are 4 T cell receptor beta chains from a single sample sequenced in a study of blood T cell repertoires in COVID-19. Method: immunoSEQ multiplex PCR; TCRdb's copy keeps in-frame clones and lacks some. This table has approximately 120,000 clones, approximately 85% appearing once. The sample comprised peripheral blood. These receptors all stem from a woman of 80 years or more with COVID-19, enrolled during active disease.

J is TRBJ2-7 and V is TRBV7-6; 10 bases line up with TRBD2. Trimming removed 5 bases from V and 5 bases from J; junction bases left unmatched: 12. CDR3 size: 16 residues. CDR1 is SGHVS, CDR2 FNYEAQ, per germline. CDR3 DNA: TGTGCCAGCAGCCCCGGACTAGCGGCCTCAAGGAACGAGCAGTACTTC. Residues: CASSPGLAASRNEQYF.

The chain is built from TRBV5-1 and TRBJ2-2, with 9 nucleotides matching TRBD1. The junction had 4 bases not matched to a gene; V was cut back by 2 bases and J by 8 bases. Germline V lookup: CDR1 SGHRS, CDR2 YFSETQ. The CDR3 is 14 residues long. CDR3 loop: CASSLQGAPGELFF. In nucleotides, the CDR3 is TGCGCCAGCAGCTTACAGGGGGCGCCGGGGGAGCTGTTTTTT.

V and J are TRBV5-1 and TRBJ1-4, with 9 positions matching TRBD1. Germline CDR1 reads SGHRS; CDR2 reads YFSETQ. The length of the CDR3 is 16 residues. J was trimmed by 5 bases and V by 3 bases; bases with no gene match: 8. CDR3 residues: CASSWGTGRGNEKLFF. In DNA, the CDR3 is TGCGCCAGCAGCTGGGGGACAGGGCGTGGGAATGAAAAACTGTTTTTT.

This clone was detected only a few times. The gene calls are TRBV24-1 and TRBJ1-2; D remains ambiguous. CDR3 length: 17 residues. Germline V gene lookup returns CDR1 KGHDR and CDR2 SFDVKD. Deletions cut 5 bases from V and 4 bases from J, with 22 bases between. CDR3 sequence (DNA): TGTGCCACCAGTGGCATAATTCAGGAGGGCCACGGCTATGGCTACACCTTC. Its protein is CATSGIIQEGHGYGYTF.